Listed here are 27 T cell receptor beta chains from one sample, sequenced in a study of T cells in localized non-small cell lung cancer (dated by TCRdb to about 2020). The library came from the immunoSEQ multiplex PCR assay. In its TCRdb copy, this immuneACCESS table keeps in-frame sequences only and misses some clones. Where compared with another copy, unresolved V genes explain less than half of these, and the others have no known cause. In this sample the table shows 75,000 to 80,000 clones, 80% of which occur a single time. The biggest ten clones account for roughly 9% of the sample. This specimen consisted of peripheral blood, obtained before any cancer treatment. The receptors derive from a female donor aged 60 or older with stage I lung adenocarcinoma.

The chain is built from TRBV4-3 and TRBJ2-2; D gene ambiguous. Germline V lookup: CDR1 LGHNA, CDR2 YSLEER. This CDR3 is 17 amino acids long. V dropped 0 bases and J dropped 3 bases, with 14 bases sitting between them. CDR3 coding DNA: TGCGCCAGCAGCCAAGATCTGGTACGGATCTACACCGGGGAGCTGTTTTTT. It yields the protein CASSQDLVRIYTGELFF.

In DNA, the CDR3 is TGTGCCAGCAGCCAATTAATCGGGGACTACGAGCAGTACTTC. It translates to CASSQLIGDYEQYF. The gene calls are TRBV16 and TRBJ2-7, with D possibly TRBD2 on 5 matching bases. Germline V lookup: CDR1 KGHSY, CDR2 FQNENV. Trimming cost V 1 base and J 3 bases, with 10 bases left between them. This CDR3 comprises 14 residues.

V and J are TRBV4-2 and TRBJ1-4; no clear D. Deletions cut 5 bases from V and 3 bases from J, with 7 bases between. Per the germline V gene, CDR1 is LGHNA and CDR2 is YNFKEQ. This CDR3 region has 13 residues. The DNA of the CDR3 is TGTGCCAGCAGCTCCGACCCTAATGAAAAACTGTTTTTT. Protein sequence: CASSSDPNEKLFF.

This chain uses TRBV11-2 with TRBJ2-2, with D perhaps matching TRBD2 (5 bases). This CDR3 is 15 amino acids long. The V and J ends lost 5 bases and 6 bases respectively, with 16 bases between them. CDR1 SGHAT and CDR2 FQNNGV come from the germline V gene. CDR3 residues: CASSPSAGLAGELFF. DNA of the CDR3: TGTGCCAGCAGCCCCTCCGCCGGACTGGCCGGGGAGCTGTTTTTT.

The V call is TRBV7-8, the J call TRBJ2-7, with D maybe TRBD2 (6 bases). Trimming shortened V by 2 bases and J by 5 bases, and 13 bases separated the two germline ends. The CDR3 has 14 amino acids. Per germline, CDR1 SGHVS and CDR2 FQNEAQ. CDR3 sequence (DNA): TGTGCCAGCAGCTTAACTGGGGGACTCGACGAGCAGTACTTC. Translated, it gives CASSLTGGLDEQYF.

The sample holds many counts of this clone. The V call is TRBV5-4, the J call TRBJ1-4; no firm D call. This CDR3 contains 12 residues. V gave up 6 bases and J gave up 7 bases, with 10 bases separating them. Germline V gene lookup returns CDR1 SGHNT and CDR2 YYREEE (reference sequence). CDR3 coding DNA: TGTGCCAGCACCACCGACGGTGAAAAACTGTTTTTT. Translating gives CASTTDGEKLFF.

The CDR3, as DNA: TGTGCCTGGAGTTCACGAAATTTCCAAGAGACCCAGTACTTC. Protein product: CAWSSRNFQETQYF. J is TRBJ2-5 and V is TRBV30; D remains unclear. CDR1 GTSNPN and CDR2 SVGIG come from the germline V gene (reference sequence). Trimming removed 2 bases at V and 1 base at J, with 11 bases between. This CDR3 spans 14 amino acids.

J is TRBJ2-5 and V is TRBV28, with a weak D call TRBD1 (6 bases). The J call may be incorrect, as the DNA end agrees better with TRBJ2-7. The length of the CDR3 is 14 residues. Germline V lookup: CDR1 MDHEN, CDR2 SYDVKM. The CDR3 protein is CASSPTGSWYEQYF. CDR3 in DNA: TGTGCCAGCAGTCCTACAGGGTCCTGGTACGAGCAGTACTTC.

This sequence joins TRBV29-1 and TRBJ1-2; D remains unclear. V lost 3 bases to trimming and J lost 1 base, with 9 bases between them. The length of the CDR3 is 13 residues. Germline CDR1 is SQVTM and CDR2 is ANQGSEA. The CDR3 coding sequence is TGCAGCGTTGAGATTCACCGTAACTATGGCTACACCTTC. It is translated as CSVEIHRNYGYTF.

The CDR3 coding sequence is TGTGCCAGCAGCCCAGGTCATAGCGGGACTAAAGAGACCCAGTACTTC. This encodes CASSPGHSGTKETQYF. V is TRBV4-2 and J is TRBJ2-5; 8 bases agree with TRBD2. This CDR3 comprises 16 residues. CDR1 is LGHNA, CDR2 YNFKEQ, per germline. V gave up 4 bases and J gave up 3 bases; unmatched junction bases: 10.

V usage is TRBV9 and J usage is TRBJ2-7, with D unresolved. The germline gives CDR1 SGDLS, CDR2 YYNGEE. V shed 3 bases and J shed 11 bases, with 18 bases lying between them. This CDR3 region has 13 residues. This CDR3 reads CASSERVGSVKYF. The CDR3 region has the DNA TGTGCCAGCAGCGAAAGGGTGGGGTCCGTCAAGTACTTC.

This chain connects TRBV5-1 to TRBJ1-1; D possibly corresponds to TRBD1 (5 bases). This CDR3 contains 11 residues. Germline CDR1 and CDR2: SGHRS and YFSETQ. V was trimmed by 3 bases and J by 10 bases, leaving 10 bases between them. The CDR3 sequence is CASSSGRGAFF. The CDR3 region has the DNA TGCGCCAGCAGCTCCGGGAGGGGAGCTTTCTTT.

The chain is built from TRBV10-2 and TRBJ1-6; 7 bases match TRBD1. With 6 bases clipped from V and 10 bases from J, the junction kept 6 bases outside the gene matches. The CDR3 length is 13 residues. The germline V gene has CDR1 WSHSY and CDR2 SAAADI. The CDR3 nucleotides read TGCGCCAGCAGCCGGGACAGCGGGTCACCCCTCCACTTT. It is translated as CASSRDSGSPLHF.

The chain has TRBV7-2 and TRBJ1-1, with unresolved D. The CDR3 runs to 13 residues. Trimming removed 4 bases from V and 1 base from J, with 7 bases in between. The V gene's germline CDR1 is SGHTA and CDR2 FQGNSA. Here the CDR3 DNA reads TGTGCCAGCAGCTCCGCACGGAACACTGAAGCTTTCTTT. Residues: CASSSARNTEAFF.

The V gene is TRBV28, the J gene TRBJ1-3, with 8 bases identical to TRBD1. Germline lookup yields CDR1 MDHEN and CDR2 SYDVKM. The CDR3 has 21 residues. The V gene end was trimmed by 4 bases and the J gene end by 2 bases; junction bases not matched to a gene: 22. This chain's CDR3 is CASSSSDRVWSLNRTGNTIYF. The CDR3 nucleotides read TGTGCCAGCAGTTCCTCGGACAGGGTTTGGTCCCTTAATAGAACTGGAAACACCATATATTTT.

CDR3 loop: CASSLETSNSDTQYF. The CDR3 bases are TGTGCCAGCAGCTTAGAGACTAGCAACTCAGATACGCAGTATTTT. The V call is TRBV7-2, the J call TRBJ2-3; 7 nucleotides align to TRBD2. The CDR3 has 15 residues. CDR1 and CDR2 from the germline V gene are SGHTA and FQGNSA. With V trimmed by 1 base and J by 4 bases, 5 bases remained unmatched.

V and J are TRBV10-3 and TRBJ2-1, with 7 positions matching TRBD1. CDR3 length: 15 residues. Unmatched junction bases numbered 10, after V lost 8 bases and J lost 3 bases. The germline CDR1 and CDR2 sequences are ENHRY and SYGVKD. Here the CDR3 DNA reads TGTGCCATCGCCGAAACAGGGGCGAGCTACAATGAGCAGTTCTTC. It yields the protein CAIAETGASYNEQFF.

The chain combines TRBV28 with TRBJ1-1; no definite D call. CDR1 and CDR2 from the germline V gene are MDHEN and SYDVKM. The CDR3 is 12 residues long. V gave up 3 bases and J gave up 7 bases, with 9 bases separating them. The CDR3 reads CASSLAIGEAFF. DNA of the CDR3: TGTGCCAGCAGTTTGGCAATAGGTGAAGCTTTCTTT.

V and J are TRBV7-2 and TRBJ1-1; a possible D gene is TRBD1 (6 bases). The CDR3 has 12 residues. Germline assignment: CDR1 SGHTA and CDR2 FQGNSA. V shed 5 bases and J shed 12 bases, with 16 bases lying between them. The CDR3 protein is CASSHNRAGTFF. The DNA for the CDR3 is TGTGCCAGCAGCCACAACAGGGCAGGGACTTTCTTT. The whole variable domain, filled in from reference TRBV7-2 and TRBJ1-1, reads GAGVSQSPSNKVTEKGKDVELRCDPISGHTALYWYRQSLGQGLEFLIYFQGNSAPDKSGLPSDRFSAERTGGSVSTLTIQRTQQEDSAVYLCASSHNRAGTFFGQGTRLTVV.

This chain links TRBV27 with TRBJ2-7; D possibly corresponds to TRBD2 (6 bases). Germline CDR1 is MNHEY and CDR2 is SMNVEV (reference sequence). With 8 bases removed from V and 1 base from J, the gap between germline ends came to 12 bases. CDR3 length: 13 amino acids. The CDR3: CASRKAGSYEQYF. The DNA for the CDR3 is TGTGCCAGCCGTAAGGCGGGGTCCTACGAGCAGTACTTC.

In DNA, the CDR3 is TGTGCCAGCAGTCTACCCAGGGCGGGGGGCTACACCTTC. It yields the protein CASSLPRAGGYTF. The chain recombines TRBV6-6 with TRBJ1-2; possibly TRBD1 for D (5 bases). This CDR3 region has 13 residues. Germline V gene lookup returns CDR1 MNHNY and CDR2 SVGAGI (reference sequence). The ends were cut back, 5 bases at V and 8 bases at J, with 15 bases in the middle.

This chain links TRBV7-8 with TRBJ1-4; 9 bases fit TRBD1. In germline, CDR1 is SGHVS, CDR2 FQNEAQ. V dropped 8 bases and J dropped 6; count of bases not matched to a gene: 1. This CDR3 has 12 amino acids. In DNA, the CDR3 is TGTGCCAGCGACAGGGGGGATGAAAAACTGTTTTTT. Translation gives CASDRGDEKLFF.

This chain links TRBV30 with TRBJ2-2; TRBD1 agrees at 11 bases. CDR3 length: 14 amino acids. Germline CDR1 reads GTSNPN; CDR2 reads SVGIG (reference sequence). V dropped 7 bases and J dropped 2; count of bases not matched to a gene: 3. The CDR3 DNA reads as TGTGCCTATGGACAGGGGGCCAACACCGGGGAGCTGTTTTTT. Its protein product is CAYGQGANTGELFF.

This sequence joins TRBV28 and TRBJ2-7, with no clear D. The CDR3 covers 13 residues. Germline assignment: CDR1 MDHEN and CDR2 SYDVKM. V was pared by 8 bases and J by 2 bases, with 13 bases between. CDR3 in amino acids: CASGRLLPYEQYF. DNA of the CDR3: TGTGCCAGCGGACGACTTCTGCCCTACGAGCAGTACTTC.

The CDR3 DNA reads as TGCAGCGTTGGAGAGACACGGAACACCGGGGAGCTGTTTTTT. It specifies CSVGETRNTGELFF. V gene TRBV29-1 combines with J gene TRBJ2-2; no firm D call. The CDR3 length is 14 residues. The V end was cut by 4 bases, the J end by 1 base, with 10 bases between. Germline V lookup: CDR1 SQVTM, CDR2 ANQGSEA.

The rearrangement joins TRBV5-6 to TRBJ1-4; no reliable D call. Germline V gene lookup returns CDR1 SGHDT and CDR2 YYEEEE. This CDR3 comprises 16 residues. V was trimmed by 3 bases and J by 0 bases, leaving 12 bases between them. The CDR3 loop is CASSWPSGSTNEKLFF. CDR3 nucleotide sequence: TGTGCCAGCAGCTGGCCCTCGGGGTCAACTAATGAAAAACTGTTTTTT.

This clone appeared a few times. The chain recombines TRBV7-9 with TRBJ2-1, with D perhaps matching TRBD1 or TRBD2 (5 bases each). The CDR3 covers 14 residues. The ends were cut back, 5 bases at V and 7 bases at J, with 15 bases in the middle. Looked up from germline, CDR1 is SEHNR and CDR2 is FQNEAQ (reference sequence). The chain's CDR3 is CASSNRDLGNEQFF. CDR3 DNA sequence: TGTGCCAGCAGCAACCGGGACCTAGGAAATGAGCAGTTCTTC.